This T cell receptor beta chain was found in a study of T cell responses to AZD1222 COVID-19 vaccine. General study findings and limits: Along spike, vaccine-associated CD4 TCRs were found throughout, with dominance at 160-218 and 743-854. The repertoires were collected only after the peak T cell response.

Per the germline V gene, CDR1 is SNHLY and CDR2 is FYNNEI. This CDR3 spans 15 amino acids. Trimming left V 5 bases short and J 6 bases short, with 17 bases between. As concerns this clone: Its antigen is still unknown.

Repertoires were generated with immunoSEQ multiplex PCR, while TCRdb's copy carries only in-frame clones and drops some. The data hold fewer than 150,000 clones, with 70% to 90% observed a single time. The clonotype comes from an adult in good health. The sequencing here drew on peripheral blood, taken on day 0 of AZD1222 vaccination. The chain couples TRBV2 to TRBJ2-1; the D gene is possibly TRBD2 (6 bases). CDR3 sequence (DNA): TGTGCCAGCAGTCCACGGGACTCTGCTTTCAATGAGCAGTTCTTC. Amino acids: CASSPRDSAFNEQFF.